Following are 30 T cell receptor beta chains from one sample sequenced in a study of T cell changes during pregnancy in multiple sclerosis. Profiling relied on immunoSEQ multiplex PCR, and the TCRdb table lists in-frame clones only, not all of them. This sample has about 36,000 clones, with about nine tenths found just once. Sequencing used CD4+ T cells from peripheral blood mononuclear cells, obtained after pregnancy. The receptors here all came from a female donor in good health, enrolled as a control in a pregnancy study.

This chain uses TRBV6-1 with TRBJ2-7, with D maybe TRBD2 (7 bases). Trimming left V 0 bases short and J 2 bases short, with 14 bases between. Looked up from germline, CDR1 is MNHNS and CDR2 is SASEGT. The CDR3 sequence is 16 residues long. The CDR3 nucleotides are TGTGCCAGCAGTGAAGCCGGGGGGCCCAAACCCTACGAGCAGTACTTC. Residues: CASSEAGGPKPYEQYF.

This chain uses TRBV25-1 with TRBJ1-1; 7 bases map to TRBD1. Germline values: CDR1 MGHDK, CDR2 SYGVNS. With 4 bases clipped from V and 10 bases from J, the junction kept 9 bases outside the gene matches. The CDR3 is 13 residues long. The CDR3 DNA follows: TGTGCCAGCAGTGCACAGGGGTCGAACCGAGCTTTCTTT. It specifies CASSAQGSNRAFF.

This clone was seen only once. The chain links TRBV7-3 to TRBJ2-7; D unclear. In germline, CDR1 is SGHTA, CDR2 FQGTGA. The CDR3 has 14 residues. V lost 1 base and J lost 7, with 14 bases in between. The CDR3 here is CASSLNTPTSEQYF. In DNA form, the CDR3 reads TGTGCCAGCAGCTTAAATACTCCGACTTCTGAGCAGTACTTC.

The chain is built from TRBV27 and TRBJ1-1; D remains ambiguous. Germline CDR1 reads MNHEY; CDR2 reads SMNVEV (reference sequence). The CDR3 sequence is 15 residues long. With 0 bases removed from V and 5 bases from J, the gap between germline ends came to 13 bases. The CDR3 sequence is CASSLSRVRATEAFF. The CDR3 DNA sequence: TGTGCCAGCAGTTTATCGAGGGTACGGGCGACTGAAGCTTTCTTT.

The gene calls are TRBV7-3 and TRBJ1-5; 7 bases align to TRBD1. Trimming cost V 5 bases and J 5 bases; bases outside gene matches: 6. The CDR3 spans 14 residues. Germline lookup yields CDR1 SGHTA and CDR2 FQGTGA. CDR3 region: CASSPGGTDQPQHF. CDR3 nucleotides: TGTGCCAGCAGCCCAGGCGGGACAGATCAGCCCCAGCATTTT.

J is TRBJ2-1 and V is TRBV30; 10 bases line up with TRBD2. Germline lookup yields CDR1 GTSNPN and CDR2 SVGIG (reference sequence). V lost 1 base to trimming and J lost 5 bases; unmatched junction nucleotides: 5. The CDR3 sequence is 15 residues long. The CDR3, as DNA: TGTGCCTGGAGTGCAGCGGGAGGGCCCCACAATGAGCAGTTCTTC. Translated: CAWSAAGGPHNEQFF.

V usage is TRBV6-6 and J usage is TRBJ2-5; 9 bases agree with TRBD1. The length of the CDR3 is 14 residues. J lost 5 bases, V lost 6 bases, and 7 bases had no gene match. Germline V gene sequence: CDR1 MNHNY, CDR2 SVGAGI (reference sequence). The CDR3, as DNA: TGTGCCAGCAGGGATACAGGGGGCGAGGAGACCCAGTACTTC. It translates to CASRDTGGEETQYF.

This chain joins TRBV28 and TRBJ1-6; D perhaps matches TRBD1 (5 bases). Trimming stripped 3 bases from V and 14 bases from J, with 20 bases between. From germline, CDR1 is MDHEN and CDR2 SYDVKM. This CDR3 contains 15 residues. CDR3 residues: CASSLPGPIRRSLHF. In nucleotides, the CDR3 is TGTGCCAGCAGTTTGCCAGGGCCTATTCGAAGATCCCTCCACTTT. Looking up the rest from reference TRBV28 and TRBJ1-6 gives the full variable domain: DVKVTQSSRYLVKRTGEKVFLECVQDMDHENMFWYRQDPGLGLRLIYFSYDVKMKEKGDIPEGYSVSREKKERFSLILESASTNQTSMYLCASSLPGPIRRSLHFGNGTRLTVT.

The chain joins TRBV5-5 to TRBJ1-1, with 7 bases aligning to TRBD1. Germline CDR1 is SGHKS and CDR2 is YYEKEE (reference sequence). This CDR3 comprises 14 residues. J was trimmed by 3 bases and V by 2 bases; bases with no gene match: 4. CDR3 DNA: TGTGCCAGCAGCTTTAGGGGGCTGGACACTGAAGCTTTCTTT. It specifies CASSFRGLDTEAFF.

This clone was seen a single time. This chain uses TRBV10-3 with TRBJ1-5, with TRBD1 matching 8 bases. The CDR3 extends over 18 amino acids. CDR1 ENHRY and CDR2 SYGVKD come from the germline V gene. V dropped 0 bases and J dropped 6; count of bases not matched to a gene: 13. The DNA for the CDR3 is TGTGCCATCAGTGAGTCGGACAGGGAAGTTGCTGGGCTTCAGCCCCAGCATTTT. As protein: CAISESDREVAGLQPQHF.

The rearrangement uses TRBV7-2 and TRBJ2-7; 10 bases line up with TRBD2. This CDR3 is 13 amino acids long. The V and J ends lost 8 bases and 2 bases, in that order; junction bases with no gene match: 3. Germline loops: CDR1 SGHTA, CDR2 FQGNSA. The CDR3 nucleotides are TGTGCCAGCTCTAGCGGGGGCCCCTACGAGCAGTACTTC. As protein: CASSSGGPYEQYF.

The chain employs TRBV6-5 and TRBJ2-1; 11 positions match TRBD1. Per the germline V gene, CDR1 is MNHEY and CDR2 is SVGAGI. The trim removed 6 bases at V and 8 bases at J, leaving 3 bases unmatched. The CDR3 extends over 13 amino acids. The DNA for the CDR3 is TGTGCCAGCAGGGGACAGGGGGACCATGAGCAGTTCTTC. Encoded protein: CASRGQGDHEQFF.

For this clone: This specimen includes other DNA sequences encoding the same CDR3. The rearrangement joins TRBV19 to TRBJ1-2, with 7 bases fitting TRBD1. The CDR3 totals 13 residues. V gave up 5 bases and J gave up 3 bases; unmatched junction bases: 3. Germline-derived CDR1 and CDR2 are LNHDA and SQIVND (reference sequence). CDR3 loop: CASSRQGDYGYTF. For the CDR3, the DNA is TGTGCCAGTAGTCGACAGGGTGACTATGGCTACACCTTC. Full variable domain (remainder filled in from reference TRBV19 and TRBJ1-2): DGGITQSPKYLFRKEGQNVTLSCEQNLNHDAMYWYRQDPGQGLRLIYYSQIVNDFQKGDIAEGYSVSREKKESFPLTVTSAQKNPTAFYLCASSRQGDYGYTFGSGTRLTVV.

The chain combines TRBV15 with TRBJ1-6; unclear D gene. Germline CDR1 reads LNHNV; CDR2 reads YYDKDF (reference sequence). The CDR3 extends over 13 amino acids. V lost 2 bases, J lost 5 bases, and 4 bases lay in between. The CDR3 loop is CATSRPDNSPLHF. The CDR3 DNA reads as TGTGCCACCAGCAGACCGGATAATTCACCCCTCCACTTT.

V gene TRBV18 combines with J gene TRBJ2-7; D is possibly TRBD2 (5 bases). Germline CDR1 reads KGHSH; CDR2 reads LQKENI. CDR3 length: 14 amino acids. Trimming stripped 8 bases from V and 0 bases from J, with 14 bases between. CDR3 sequence reads: CASTGGLSSYEQYF. The CDR3 coding sequence is TGTGCCAGCACTGGAGGCCTTAGCTCCTACGAGCAGTACTTC.

This chain links TRBV13 with TRBJ2-2; 11 nucleotides agree with TRBD1. V shed 4 bases and J 6 bases; nucleotides not matched to a gene: 4. Per germline, CDR1 PRHDT and CDR2 FYEKMQ (reference sequence). The CDR3 totals 15 residues. CDR3 residues: CASSSRDRGAGELFF. In nucleotides, the CDR3 is TGTGCCAGCAGCTCCCGGGACAGGGGGGCCGGGGAGCTGTTTTTT.

This clone was seen a single time. The rearrangement uses TRBV27 and TRBJ2-7, with D possibly matching TRBD1 (5 bases). CDR3 length: 13 amino acids. CDR1 is MNHEY, CDR2 SMNVEV, per germline (reference sequence). Trimming shortened V by 4 bases and J by 4 bases, and 11 bases separated the two germline ends. The CDR3 sequence: CASSSQDRYEQYF. The CDR3 DNA follows: TGTGCCAGCAGTTCCCAAGACAGATACGAGCAGTACTTC.

This rearrangement joins TRBV7-2 to TRBJ2-2; 7 bases are shared with TRBD1. CDR3 size: 14 residues. The V gene end was trimmed by 5 bases and the J gene end by 6 bases; junction bases not matched to a gene: 6. The V gene's germline CDR1 is SGHTA and CDR2 FQGNSA. The CDR3 protein is CASSISGGPGELFF. The CDR3 DNA is TGTGCCAGCAGCATATCAGGGGGACCCGGGGAGCTGTTTTTT.

V is TRBV12-5 and J is TRBJ1-1; D perhaps matches TRBD1 (6 bases). The germline V gene has CDR1 LGHNT and CDR2 FRNRAP. The ends were cut back, 7 bases at V and 4 bases at J, with 16 bases in the middle. The CDR3 has 14 amino acids. For the CDR3, the DNA is TGTGCTAGTGCCACCTTAACCAGGGGCACTGAAGCTTTCTTT. Its translation: CASATLTRGTEAFF.

The chain recombines TRBV4-3 with TRBJ2-2; 8 positions agree with TRBD2. Trimming cost V 0 bases and J 4 bases; bases outside gene matches: 7. Per germline, CDR1 LGHNA and CDR2 YSLEER. The CDR3 extends over 17 amino acids. Written as DNA, the CDR3 is TGCGCCAGCAGCCAAGATGCGGGGGGCAGGGCCACCGGGGAGCTGTTTTTT. Translated, it gives CASSQDAGGRATGELFF.

The J gene is TRBJ2-7, the V gene TRBV27; maybe TRBD1 (5 bases). V gave up 3 bases and J gave up 6 bases, with 12 bases separating them. Germline V gene data show CDR1 as MNHEY and CDR2 as SMNVEV (reference sequence). This CDR3 contains 13 residues. CDR3 in DNA: TGTGCCAGCAGTTTCGACGGAAGGGGCGAGCAGTACTTC. It is translated as CASSFDGRGEQYF.

The chain uses TRBV5-1 and TRBJ2-1; TRBD1 agrees at 11 bases. The CDR3 sequence is 18 residues long. The J segment lost 1 base and the V segment lost 0 bases, leaving 6 bases of the junction unmatched. Germline CDR1 is SGHRS and CDR2 is YFSETQ. DNA of the CDR3: TGCGCCAGCAGCTTGGCTGGACAGGGGGCGCGGTCCTACAATGAGCAGTTCTTC. It codes for CASSLAGQGARSYNEQFF.

The chain is built from TRBV11-3 and TRBJ2-3; 13 bases match TRBD2. Unmatched junction bases numbered 8, after V lost 5 bases and J lost 3 bases. The germline V gene has CDR1 SGHNT and CDR2 YENEEA. The CDR3 extends over 17 amino acids. The chain's CDR3 is CASSTGLAGVGTDTQYF. In nucleotides, the CDR3 is TGTGCCAGCAGCACTGGACTAGCGGGAGTGGGAACAGATACGCAGTATTTT. The variable domain in full, with the rest retrieved from reference TRBV11-3 and TRBJ2-3, is EAGVVQSPRYKIIEKKQPVAFWCNPISGHNTLYWYLQNLGQGPELLIRYENEEAVDDSQLPKDRFSAERLKGVDSTLKIQPAELGDSAVYLCASSTGLAGVGTDTQYFGPGTRLTVL.

The chain couples TRBV11-2 to TRBJ2-3; 8 bases agree with TRBD1. This CDR3 is built from 15 residues. Trimming took 5 bases from V and 6 from J; bases not matched to a gene: 10. The germline V gene has CDR1 SGHAT and CDR2 FQNNGV. DNA for the CDR3: TGTGCCAGCAGCCCAATCGGACAGGGCAGGGATACGCAGTATTTT. Amino acid sequence: CASSPIGQGRDTQYF.

V and J are TRBV5-6 and TRBJ2-5; perhaps TRBD2 as D (5 bases). This CDR3 region has 14 residues. From germline, CDR1 is SGHDT and CDR2 YYEEEE. The V gene lost 3 bases and the J gene lost 6 bases, with 15 bases spanning the gap. CDR3 residues: CASSWESQIQTQYF. Written as DNA, the CDR3 is TGTGCCAGCAGCTGGGAGAGCCAGATCCAGACCCAGTACTTC. The whole variable domain, remainder taken from reference TRBV5-6 and TRBJ2-5, is DAGVTQSPTHLIKTRGQQVTLRCSPKSGHDTVSWYQQALGQGPQFIFQYYEEEERQRGNFPDRFSGHQFPNYSSELNVNALLLGDSALYLCASSWESQIQTQYFGPGTRLLVL.

The rearrangement links TRBV28 to TRBJ1-4; 7 bases line up with TRBD1. Trimming took 5 bases from V and 12 from J; bases not matched to a gene: 3. The CDR3 has 11 amino acids. Germline V gene sequence: CDR1 MDHEN, CDR2 SYDVKM. The CDR3 sequence: CASSVTGQLFF. The DNA of the CDR3 is TGTGCCAGCAGTGTGACAGGGCAACTGTTTTTT.

This clone has only a few counts. This chain connects TRBV6-1 to TRBJ2-7, with 10 bases aligning to TRBD1. The V and J ends lost 4 bases and 5 bases, in that order; junction bases with no gene match: 2. Germline V CDR1 and CDR2: MNHNS, SASEGT. The CDR3 contains 13 residues. CDR3 amino acids: CASSGDRGNEQYF. The CDR3 coding sequence is TGTGCCAGCAGTGGGGACAGGGGAAACGAGCAGTACTTC.

The gene calls are TRBV5-6 and TRBJ2-1; 10 bases line up with TRBD2. From germline, CDR1 is SGHDT and CDR2 YYEEEE. V shed 4 bases, J shed 8 bases, and the junction held 6 bases outside the gene matches. This CDR3 is 14 amino acids long. For the CDR3, the DNA is TGTGCCAGCAGCCGACCGGGACTAGCGCATGAGCAGTTCTTC. Protein: CASSRPGLAHEQFF.

V gene TRBV19 combines with J gene TRBJ2-7; TRBD2 might be the D (7 bases). The germline CDR1 and CDR2 sequences are LNHDA and SQIVND (reference sequence). With 6 bases removed from V and 2 bases from J, the gap between germline ends came to 11 bases. This CDR3 has 13 amino acids. CDR3 DNA sequence: TGTGCCAGTAGACGGGGGGCCCCCTACGAGCAGTACTTC. Amino acid sequence: CASRRGAPYEQYF.

This clone was detected only a few times. This chain links TRBV7-9 with TRBJ2-3; D unclear. There are 13 residues in the CDR3. The V end lost 5 bases, the J end lost 3 bases, and 9 bases lay between the germline ends. Germline V gives CDR1 SEHNR, CDR2 FQNEAQ (reference sequence). The CDR3 nucleotides read TGTGCCAGCAGCCCAGCAGGTACAGATACGCAGTATTTT. This encodes CASSPAGTDTQYF.